This is a list of T cell receptor beta chains from one sample in a study of molecular identifiers for immune sequencing clone quantification. One entry per CDR3 protein results from TCRdb running MiXCR on the PCR reads. The table shows under 9,500 distinct CDR3 sequences, with under 45% occurring only once. The sample was naive CD8+ T cells from blood, with Jurkat cell RNA spiked in. Receptor source: a human donor in good health. Some libraries in this study had Jurkat cell RNA spiked in. Each CDR3 is given with its conserved first and last residue. The order of the fields is J gene, D gene, clone size, V gene, CDR3 protein, CDR3 DNA. D genes are given only for firm matches. Some rows have no size entry. The others give once, few or many, or a class for an expanded clone.

>TRBJ2-5|TRBD2|medium-sized|TRBV28
CASSFLAGGYQETQYF
TGTGCCAGCAGTTTTCTTGCGGGAGGGTACCAAGAGACCCAGTACTTC
>TRBJ2-7|TRBD1|few|TRBV28
CASSPRQGPHHPYEQYF
TGTGCCAGCAGCCCACGACAGGGTCCCCACCACCCCTACGAGCAGTACTTC
>TRBJ1-4|-|-|TRBV29-1
CSVESQQATNEKLFF
TGCAGCGTTGAATCTCAACAGGCAACTAATGAAAAACTGTTTTTT
>TRBJ1-5|-|-|TRBV10-3
CAISDHLGNQPQHF
TGTGCCATCAGTGACCACTTGGGCAATCAGCCCCAGCATTTT
>TRBJ2-7|-|-|TRBV5-6
CASSLLRDEQYF
TGTGCCAGCAGCTTGCTGAGGGACGAGCAGTACTTC
>TRBJ2-7|-|few|TRBV28
CASSLLGQHYEQYF
TGTGCCAGCAGTTTACTAGGACAGCACTACGAGCAGTACTTC
>TRBJ2-1|-|-|TRBV11-2
CASSVRDSGFF
TGTGCCAGCAGCGTCCGGGACTCGGGGTTCTTC
>TRBJ2-5|-|-|TRBV24-1
CATGEALEETQYF
TGTGCCACCGGTGAAGCGCTAGAAGAGACCCAGTACTTC
>TRBJ2-7|TRBD2|-|TRBV7-9
CASSPGTGLAGARSGEQYF
TGTGCCAGTAGTCCCGGGACAGGACTAGCGGGAGCCCGTTCGGGTGAGCAGTACTTC
>TRBJ2-3|-|-|TRBV9
CASSVALGATDTQYF
TGTGCCAGCAGCGTAGCTTTGGGGGCCACAGATACGCAGTATTTT
>TRBJ1-1|-|-|TRBV6-1
CASTLLDTEAFF
TGTGCCAGCACCCTATTGGACACTGAAGCTTTCTTT
>TRBJ1-5|-|-|TRBV28
CASSYDLASNQPQHF
TGTGCCAGCAGTTACGACCTAGCGAGCAATCAGCCCCAGCATTTT
>TRBJ2-7|-|-|TRBV4-2
CASSPREAACYEQYF
TGTGCCAGCAGCCCACGAGAAGCGGCATGCTACGAGCAGTACTTC
>TRBJ2-1|TRBD2|-|TRBV4-3
CASSDIAGGAYNEQFF
TGCGCCAGCAGCGATATAGCGGGAGGGGCCTACAATGAGCAGTTCTTC
>TRBJ2-1|-|-|TRBV9
CASSHTSSYNEQFF
TGTGCCAGCAGCCATACTAGCTCCTACAATGAGCAGTTCTTC
>TRBJ2-3|-|-|TRBV12-3/TRBV12-4
CASSLAVSTDTQYF
TGTGCCAGCAGTTTAGCGGTTAGCACAGATACGCAGTATTTT
>TRBJ2-7|TRBD2|few|TRBV2
CATLPSGSEYEQYF
TGTGCCACCCTACCTAGCGGGAGTGAATACGAGCAGTACTTC
>TRBJ2-5|-|once|TRBV13
CASSYKETQYF
TGTGCCAGCAGTTACAAAGAGACCCAGTACTTC
>TRBJ2-5|-|few|TRBV6-5
CASSYSQGVETQYF
TGTGCCAGCAGTTACTCACAGGGAGTAGAGACCCAGTACTTC
>TRBJ2-7|TRBD2|-|TRBV2
CASSEGLAVTYEQYF
TGTGCCAGCAGTGAAGGGCTAGCGGTAACCTACGAGCAGTACTTC